The T cell receptor (beta chain) under discussion was sequenced for a study of T cells expressing NK-cell markers. Reprocessing the 5' RACE reads, TCRdb reports a single entry for every CDR3 protein and omits DNA. The sample data list 450,000 to 600,000 distinct CDR3 sequences. Germline V gene data show CDR1 as SGHDT and CDR2 as YYEEEE. The CDR3 sequence is 15 residues long. The sequencing sample was made of blood T cells: a sorted CD56 or NKG2C T cell subset, CD4+ or CD8+ T cells, or bulk PBMC T cells (not recorded which). The TCR was taken from a man younger than 30 in good health. V is TRBV5-6 and J is TRBJ2-1; there is no DNA to check the TCRdb D call of TRBD2. CDR3 sequence: CASSKWGRLANEQFF.